This paragraph reports one TCR beta chain. Its specific antigen is unknown. One base away there is no much larger clone; base qualities are not given. Library method: the immunoSEQ multiplex PCR assay. A mixture of 60 forward primers for TCR Vbeta segments and 13 reverse primers for TCR Jbeta segments was used in the multiplex PCR. The CDR3 region of rearranged TCR beta genes was amplified from genomic DNA with a multiplex PCR assay. On the Illumina HiSeq System, the amplified TCR beta libraries were sequenced as 87-base-pair reads. Regarding the original processing steps: In a later analysis, 80 million or so unique TCR beta chains were counted across the roughly 670 repertoires, and roughly 9.9 million of these chains were shared by at least two donors. A nearest-neighbor algorithm error-corrected the raw reads and collapsed the reads into unique sequences, merging closely related sequences to remove PCR and sequencing errors. V, D and J gene segments were assigned by aligning CDR3 sequences to IMGT reference sequences. For a sequence to be retained, a match of at least six nucleotides was required to both a V gene segment and a J gene segment. A rearrangement was called productive if the CDR3 had no stop codons and remained in frame with V and J, and every other rearrangement was called non-productive. CDR3 was defined by IMGT convention, running from the second conserved V-encoded cysteine to the conserved J-encoded phenylalanine. The earlier analysis of fewer than 750 of the donors excluded sequences that lacked an unambiguous match to a single V gene segment. In an earlier analysis of roughly 500 of the donors, V segments were called functional above 56.7% productive rearrangements and were called segregating when the between-donor standard deviation exceeded 5%. A statistical classification framework was built for diagnosing cytomegalovirus status from the catalog of TCR beta chain sequences. In a later analysis, V and J genes were assigned by comparing TCR nucleotide sequences against IMGT/GENE-DB human TR gene sequences. A later analysis assigned CDR3 sequences and most-parsimonious VDJ recombination scenarios with the TCRdist pipeline. A later analysis defined each TCR beta chain by its CDR3 amino acid sequence plus V-gene family, and excluded reads lacking a unique V-gene family. In a later analysis, fewer than 600 highly shared, low-generation-probability nucleotide sequences were removed to address suspected cross-contamination and a sequencing artifact. A later analysis calculated a clonal expansion index for each public chain from normalized within-repertoire ranks of inferred template counts. Generation probabilities in a later analysis came from a VDJ recombination model fitted to out-of-frame rearrangements, and those results were checked against IGoR. A later analysis scored TCR-TCR, TCR-HLA and TCR-CMV co-occurrence with hypergeometric tests, applying a repertoire-size bias correction to TCR pairs. In a later analysis, false discovery rates were estimated by permuting HLA or CMV assignments 20 times. In a later analysis, co-occurring TCRs were grouped using DBSCAN, and TCRdist sequence similarity was added for clustering within HLA-allele-positive subsets. Co-occurrence clustering excluded repertoires with fewer than 30,000 or more than 120,000 public chains, plus five with anomalous nucleotide sharing. The source is immuneACCESS, and TCRdb retained only in-frame sequences with V and J called. Part of the clones is not carried over; for the studies checked, unresolved V genes explain less than half of this, and the remainder is unexplained. That table furnishes V, J and clone size, whereas the DNA furnished D and trimming. The sample table lists about 82,000 clones, approximately 74% of them with a count of one. Jointly, the top ten make up 6.2% of the sample.

The data originate from a study of cytomegalovirus exposure and HLA in healthy donors (TCRdb year 2017). For the study in its entirety: An earlier analysis of roughly 500 of the donors reported approximately 300 Gb of sequence data and more than 90 million unique TCR beta sequences from roughly 180 million T cells. Around 320 gigabases of sequencing data and 70 million to 100 million unique TCR sequences were included in an early release covering several hundred HLA-typed donors. Among the roughly 430 genotyped donors, roughly 80% belonged to the genetic ancestry cluster associated with self-reported Caucasian donors. The study aimed to test whether cataloging public T cell receptors could reveal signatures of past pathogen exposure. The T cell repertoires of about 700 subjects were profiled by immunosequencing and related to cytomegalovirus serostatus. Besides the first cohort of 666 subjects, a separate validation cohort made up of 120 or so different subjects was used. To predict cytomegalovirus infection status, the study combined high-throughput TCR immunosequencing, statistical association of individual TCRs with disease status, and machine learning. A later analysis re-examined previously published TCR beta repertoires from roughly 720 donors and added high-resolution HLA genotyping to investigate patterns of TCR occurrence. In the later analysis, no new phenotypic data were used to find candidate immune exposures; instead, reliance was placed on TCR beta sequences and their occurrence across donors. An earlier analysis of fewer than 750 of the donors used high-throughput TCR beta sequencing to judge whether each TCR beta V gene segment behaved as functional or pseudogenic. Alongside the repertoire data, information on donor age, sex, ethnicity and CMV serostatus was compiled. A later genetic analysis used genome-wide SNP genotypes for about 60% of the 666 donors, treating that subset as a discovery cohort. All discovery cohort repertoires had been generated on a single sequencing platform. Class I and class II HLA loci were covered by the typing at four-digit resolution. The number of donors typed differed by locus, with 629-630 for A, B, C, DRB1 and DQB1, roughly 520 for DQA1, about 610 for DPA1, and 400 to 490 for DPB1. A handful of DR-DQ haplotypes were treated as single units for association and clustering because of strong linkage in the cohort. Across roughly 420 genotyped donors of the cohort, an average of roughly 230,000 unique TCR beta nucleotide sequences per donor were sequenced, and roughly 20% of those sequences were non-productive.

The cohort was made up of 666 healthy bone marrow donors. At the time of sampling, every cohort member was nominally healthy, though immune exposures that went unrecorded were likely present. The donor was CMV seropositive and belonged to the group of about 290 seropositive cohort members. Every donor gave a peripheral blood sample, and the peripheral blood mononuclear cells from that sample were used for TCR beta sequencing. Genomic DNA was extracted from the blood cell samples with the Qiagen DNeasy Blood Extraction Kit. The germline V gene sets CDR1 to SGHNT and CDR2 to YENEEA. Trimming takes 5 bases off V and 2 bases off J; junction bases not matched to a gene: 9. The CDR3 has 16 amino acids, counting the end cysteine and phenylalanine. Only CDR3 DNA remains: 48 bases, in frame from the first base. Overall study results and their limits: An association between a missense DCLRE1C variant and V-gene and J-gene trimming of TCR beta chains was found in a later genetic analysis and replicated in an independent cohort. The 87-base-pair reads could not distinguish some IMGT-functional V segments, including TRBV6-2 and TRBV6-3, so those segments were excluded. In a later analysis, HLA-associated TCR beta chains showed more clonal expansion and lower generation probabilities than non-associated chains that were equally common. Assigning TCR associations to individual alleles was difficult when HLA alleles, especially DR and DQ, strongly co-occurred. An earlier analysis of 587 of the donors showed that most TCR beta V segments appeared in productive rearrangements either about 87% or about 30% of the time, which broadly matched IMGT annotations. A further reported finding was that TCR beta sequences accurately predicted the HLA-A and HLA-B alleles for most subjects in the first cohort. According to a later analysis, most CMV-associated TCR beta chains appeared to be HLA-restricted, and the HLA associations seemed to be driven largely by CMV exposure. The authors suggested that the approach could potentially be extended to other disease states and immunological phenotypes. CMV serostatus was the only immune exposure information available for the cohort. While some public TCRs were present in many individuals, most TCR sequences turned up only very rarely across donors. The cohort was sequenced for TCR beta chains only, and without alpha or paired-chain data the features that could be detected were limited. Cytomegalovirus status was reported to be diagnosed by the classifier with high specificity and sensitivity in both the original and validation cohorts. The sequencing pipeline was judged likely to have produced a cluster of highly shared sequence variants as a technical artifact. Correlated functional status among segregating V segments might reflect linkage disequilibrium, but an unknown experimental factor could not be ruled out. Sequencing depth was assumed to be roughly uniform across donors in the presence/absence analyses, though that assumption may not hold. A later analysis reported that several top co-occurrence clusters appeared linked to parvovirus B19, influenza, CMV and Epstein-Barr virus. In a later analysis, more than 15,000 TCR beta sequences were associated with specific HLA alleles at a false discovery rate of 0.05. Because some donors lacked HLA typing at each locus, the association tests relied only on the typed subset. According to a later analysis, TCR association rates differed among HLA loci, with DRB1 alleles showing the most associated TCRs and HLA-C alleles showing the fewest. Compared with the roughly 710-donor mean, donors in an Asian-associated ancestry cluster had fewer N-insertions in productive TCRs, according to a later genetic analysis. The study listed 164 TCR beta chains as associated with cytomegalovirus. Because counts were too low, approximately 18 rarely observed V segments, including chromosome 9 orphons, were excluded from the earlier analysis of 587 of the donors. Three of the identified cytomegalovirus-associated TCR beta chains were confirmed in vitro to be specific for cytomegalovirus antigens.

Specimen: PBMCs. The clonotype originates from a woman aged 50 to 65 in good health and CMV-seropositive. The chain uses TRBV11-3 and TRBJ2-1, with 7 bases aligning to TRBD2. The CDR3 is CASSPFSGQAYNEQFF. The DNA reads as follows: TGTGCCAGCAGCCCCTTTAGCGGGCAAGCCTACAATGAGCAGTTCTTC.